These 12 T cell receptor beta chains were sequenced from one sample in a study of T cell responses to AZD1222 COVID-19 vaccine. Assay: immunoSEQ multiplex PCR; the TCRdb copy retains only in-frame clones and omits some. The table records under 200,000 clones, over 80% of them present only once. The input for sequencing was peripheral blood, taken on day 0 of AZD1222 vaccination. The receptors derive from an adult in good health.

This rearrangement joins TRBV28 to TRBJ1-5, with TRBD1 as a possible D gene (6 bases). The ends were cut back, 6 bases at V and 0 bases at J, with 15 bases in the middle. Germline CDR1 is MDHEN and CDR2 is SYDVKM. This CDR3 has 16 amino acids. The CDR3 loop reads CASSPQGTSSNQPQHF. Written as DNA, the CDR3 is TGTGCCAGCAGCCCTCAGGGGACTTCTAGCAATCAGCCCCAGCATTTT.

The chain links TRBV2 to TRBJ1-2; D is perhaps TRBD1 (5 bases). The length of the CDR3 is 15 residues. The V end lost 4 bases, the J end lost 1 base, and 13 bases lay between the germline ends. CDR1 is SNHLY, CDR2 FYNNEI, per germline. The CDR3 sequence: CASSGDGGINYGYTF. The CDR3 DNA is TGTGCCAGCAGTGGGGACGGAGGTATTAACTATGGCTACACCTTC.

A few counts support this clone. The chain employs TRBV11-2 and TRBJ1-2; D might be TRBD1 (6 bases). Trimming removed 6 bases from V and 5 bases from J, with 13 bases in between. This CDR3 has 13 residues. From germline, CDR1 is SGHAT and CDR2 FQNNGV. The CDR3 sequence: CASRSTGNYGYTF. The CDR3 bases are TGTGCCAGCAGGTCCACAGGGAATTATGGCTACACCTTC.

The chain uses TRBV27 and TRBJ1-2; possible D gene TRBD1, 5 bases. Trimming pared 2 bases from V and 5 bases from J, leaving 15 bases between. Germline V lookup: CDR1 MNHEY, CDR2 SMNVEV (reference sequence). This CDR3 is built from 15 residues. For the CDR3, the DNA is TGTGCCAGCAGTTTAGGAGTGTCTGGGGCGTATGGCTACACCTTC. It translates to CASSLGVSGAYGYTF.

This chain uses TRBV5-4 with TRBJ2-5, with a possible D match to TRBD2 (6 bases). In germline, CDR1 is SGHNT, CDR2 YYREEE (reference sequence). The ends were cut back, 3 bases at V and 4 bases at J, with 19 bases in the middle. This CDR3 is 16 amino acids long. In DNA, the CDR3 is TGTGCCAGCAGCTCTAACTTCCTAGGGACTGGAGAGACCCAGTACTTC. Translation gives CASSSNFLGTGETQYF.

CDR3: CASSVGTSGQETQYF. The CDR3 DNA follows: TGTGCCAGCAGCGTAGGGACTAGCGGCCAAGAGACCCAGTACTTC. The rearrangement joins TRBV9 to TRBJ2-5; the match to TRBD2 covers 10 bases. The CDR3 extends over 15 amino acids. Germline-derived CDR1 and CDR2 are SGDLS and YYNGEE. The V and J ends lost 0 bases and 1 base, in that order; junction bases with no gene match: 0.

This sequence joins TRBV7-2 and TRBJ2-3; 8 positions match TRBD2. CDR1 is SGHTA and CDR2 is FQGNSA in the germline V gene. V was pared by 1 base and J by 7 bases, with 7 bases of the junction left unmatched. The CDR3 covers 15 residues. CDR3 sequence: CASSLGPGGPNTQYF. CDR3 sequence (DNA): TGTGCCAGCAGCTTAGGACCGGGAGGGCCGAATACGCAGTATTTT. Full variable domain (remainder filled in from reference TRBV7-2 and TRBJ2-3): GAGVSQSPSNKVTEKGKDVELRCDPISGHTALYWYRQSLGQGLEFLIYFQGNSAPDKSGLPSDRFSAERTGGSVSTLTIQRTQQEDSAVYLCASSLGPGGPNTQYFGPGTRLTVL.

The chain links TRBV5-1 to TRBJ2-6; D not resolved. The CDR3 covers 13 residues. From germline, CDR1 is SGHRS and CDR2 YFSETQ. Trimming took 2 bases from V and 2 from J, leaving 2 bases between them. The CDR3: CASSFAGANVLTF. The DNA for the CDR3 is TGCGCCAGCAGCTTCGCTGGGGCCAACGTCCTGACTTTC.

This chain uses TRBV7-3 with TRBJ2-7; TRBD1 might be the D (6 bases). Germline V CDR1 and CDR2: SGHTA, FQGTGA. Trimming removed 5 bases from V and 5 bases from J, with 16 bases in between. The CDR3 runs to 14 residues. The CDR3 reads CASSPQGFWDEQYF. DNA of the CDR3: TGTGCCAGCAGCCCGCAGGGGTTTTGGGACGAGCAGTACTTC.

This chain joins TRBV9 and TRBJ2-2; D is perhaps TRBD2 (7 bases). The CDR3 covers 14 residues. V lost 6 bases and J lost 6, with 15 bases in between. Germline V gene data show CDR1 as SGDLS and CDR2 as YYNGEE. Here the CDR3 DNA reads TGTGCCAGCACCCCGGCGGGGGCTGCCGGGGAGCTGTTTTTT. It codes for CASTPAGAAGELFF.

This chain links TRBV15 with TRBJ2-1; the D is unclear. V lost 0 bases, J lost 10 bases, and 10 bases lay in between. From germline, CDR1 is LNHNV and CDR2 YYDKDF (reference sequence). The CDR3 runs 13 residues. Here the CDR3 DNA reads TGTGCCACCAGCAGAGATCAGGCAGAAGAGCAGTTCTTC. This sequence encodes CATSRDQAEEQFF.

V usage is TRBV2 and J usage is TRBJ1-1, with 8 bases that match TRBD1. CDR1 and CDR2 (germline): SNHLY, FYNNEI. The J segment lost 0 bases and the V segment lost 7 bases, leaving 13 bases of the junction unmatched. The CDR3 length is 17 residues. CDR3 nucleotides: TGTGCCAGCATGGCCGGGACAGGAATAATTATGAACACTGAAGCTTTCTTT. Translating it yields CASMAGTGIIMNTEAFF.